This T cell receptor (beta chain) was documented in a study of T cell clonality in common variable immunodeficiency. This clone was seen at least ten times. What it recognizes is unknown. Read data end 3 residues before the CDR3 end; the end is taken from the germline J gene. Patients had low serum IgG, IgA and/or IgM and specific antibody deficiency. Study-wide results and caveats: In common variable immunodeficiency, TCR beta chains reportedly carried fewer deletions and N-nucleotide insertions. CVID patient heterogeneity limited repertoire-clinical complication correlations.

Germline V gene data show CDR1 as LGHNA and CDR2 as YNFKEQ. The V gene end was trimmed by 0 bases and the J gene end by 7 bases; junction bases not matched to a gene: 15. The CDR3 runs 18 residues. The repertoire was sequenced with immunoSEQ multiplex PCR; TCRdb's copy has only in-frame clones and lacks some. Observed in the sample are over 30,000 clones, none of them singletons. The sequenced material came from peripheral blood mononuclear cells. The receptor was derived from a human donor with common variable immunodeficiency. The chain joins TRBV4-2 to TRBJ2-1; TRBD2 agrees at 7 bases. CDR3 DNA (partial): TGTGCCAGCAGCCAAGATGACCGGGGGGACCCTATTTTGAATGAG. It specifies CASSQDDRGDPILNE. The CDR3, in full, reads CASSQDDRGDPILNEQFF.